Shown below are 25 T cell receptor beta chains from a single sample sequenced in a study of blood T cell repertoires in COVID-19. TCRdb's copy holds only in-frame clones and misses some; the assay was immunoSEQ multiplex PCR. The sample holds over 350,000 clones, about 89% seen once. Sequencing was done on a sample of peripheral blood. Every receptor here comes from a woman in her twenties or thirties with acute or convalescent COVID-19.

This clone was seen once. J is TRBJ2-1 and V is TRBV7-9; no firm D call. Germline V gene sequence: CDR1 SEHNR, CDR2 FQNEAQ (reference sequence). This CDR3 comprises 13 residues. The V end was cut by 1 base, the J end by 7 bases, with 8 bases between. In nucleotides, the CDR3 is TGTGCCAGCAGCTTAGAACTGACTAATGAGCAGTTCTTC. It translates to CASSLELTNEQFF.

CDR3 protein: CASSYHSLGQGGTEAFF. The CDR3 DNA follows: TGTGCCAGCAGTTACCACTCTTTAGGACAGGGGGGCACTGAAGCTTTCTTT. This chain links TRBV2 with TRBJ1-1; TRBD1 matches at 10 bases. With 5 bases clipped from V and 4 bases from J, the junction kept 13 bases outside the gene matches. The germline gives CDR1 SNHLY, CDR2 FYNNEI. The CDR3 extends over 17 amino acids.

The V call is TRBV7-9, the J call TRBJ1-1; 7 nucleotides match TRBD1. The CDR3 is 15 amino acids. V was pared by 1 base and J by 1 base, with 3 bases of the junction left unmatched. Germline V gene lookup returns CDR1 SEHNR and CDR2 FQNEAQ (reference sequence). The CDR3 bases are TGTGCCAGCAGCTTAGGCAGGACAGGGAACACTGAAGCTTTCTTT. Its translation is CASSLGRTGNTEAFF.

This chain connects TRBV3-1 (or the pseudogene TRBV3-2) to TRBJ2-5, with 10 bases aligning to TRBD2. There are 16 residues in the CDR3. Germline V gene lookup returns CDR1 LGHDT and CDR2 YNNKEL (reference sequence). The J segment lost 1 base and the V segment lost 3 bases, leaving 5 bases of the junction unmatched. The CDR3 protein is CASSHRLAGAQETQYF. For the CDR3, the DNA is TGTGCCAGCAGCCACCGGCTAGCGGGGGCCCAAGAGACCCAGTACTTC.

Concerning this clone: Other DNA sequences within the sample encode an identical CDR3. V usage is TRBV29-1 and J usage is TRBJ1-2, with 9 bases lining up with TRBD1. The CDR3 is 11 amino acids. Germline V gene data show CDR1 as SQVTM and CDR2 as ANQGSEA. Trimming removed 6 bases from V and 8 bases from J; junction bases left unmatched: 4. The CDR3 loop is CSVGQGYGYTF. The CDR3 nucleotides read TGCAGCGTAGGACAGGGGTACGGCTACACCTTC.

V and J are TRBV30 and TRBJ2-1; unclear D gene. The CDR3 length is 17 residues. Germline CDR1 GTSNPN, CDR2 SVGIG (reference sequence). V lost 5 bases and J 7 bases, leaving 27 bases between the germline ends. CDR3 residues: CAWERWSTGKVGNEQFF. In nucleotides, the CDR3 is TGTGCCTGGGAGCGCTGGTCGACCGGAAAAGTCGGGAATGAGCAGTTCTTC.

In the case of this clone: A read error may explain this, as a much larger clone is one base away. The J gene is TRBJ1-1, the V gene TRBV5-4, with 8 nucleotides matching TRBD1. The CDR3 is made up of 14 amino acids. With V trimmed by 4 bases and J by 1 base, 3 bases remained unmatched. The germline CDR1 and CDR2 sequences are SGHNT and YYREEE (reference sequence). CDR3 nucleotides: TGTGCCAGCAGCCCCGGGACAGGGAACACTGAAGCTTTCTTT. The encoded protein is CASSPGTGNTEAFF.

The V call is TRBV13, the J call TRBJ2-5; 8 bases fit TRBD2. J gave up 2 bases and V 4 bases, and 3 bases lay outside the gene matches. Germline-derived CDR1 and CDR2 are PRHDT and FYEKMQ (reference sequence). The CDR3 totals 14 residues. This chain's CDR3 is CASSSSGRQETQYF. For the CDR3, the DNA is TGTGCCAGCAGCTCAAGCGGGAGACAAGAGACCCAGTACTTC.

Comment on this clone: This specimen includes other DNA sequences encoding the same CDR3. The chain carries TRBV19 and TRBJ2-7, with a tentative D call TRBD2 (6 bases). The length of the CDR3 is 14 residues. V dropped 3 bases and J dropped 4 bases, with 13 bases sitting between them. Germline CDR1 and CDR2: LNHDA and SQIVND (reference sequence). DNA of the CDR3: TGTGCCAGTAGTATCGGACGGGGGTCGTACGAGCAGTACTTC. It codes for CASSIGRGSYEQYF.

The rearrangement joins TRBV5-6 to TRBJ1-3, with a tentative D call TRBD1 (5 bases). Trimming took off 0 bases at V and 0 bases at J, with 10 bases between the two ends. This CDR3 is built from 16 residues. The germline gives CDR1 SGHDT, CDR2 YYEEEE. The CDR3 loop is CASSLGQGTSGNTIYF. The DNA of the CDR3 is TGTGCCAGCAGCTTGGGGCAGGGAACCTCTGGAAACACCATATATTTT. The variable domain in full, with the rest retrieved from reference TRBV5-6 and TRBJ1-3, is DAGVTQSPTHLIKTRGQQVTLRCSPKSGHDTVSWYQQALGQGPQFIFQYYEEEERQRGNFPDRFSGHQFPNYSSELNVNALLLGDSALYLCASSLGQGTSGNTIYFGEGSWLTVV.

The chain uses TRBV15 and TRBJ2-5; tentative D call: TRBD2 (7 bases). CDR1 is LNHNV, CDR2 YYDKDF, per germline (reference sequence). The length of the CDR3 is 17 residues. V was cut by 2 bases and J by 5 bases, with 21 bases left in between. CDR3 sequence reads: CATSRPLGGGLGETQYF. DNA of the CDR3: TGTGCCACCAGCAGACCACTAGGGGGGGGCCTCGGGGAGACCCAGTACTTC.

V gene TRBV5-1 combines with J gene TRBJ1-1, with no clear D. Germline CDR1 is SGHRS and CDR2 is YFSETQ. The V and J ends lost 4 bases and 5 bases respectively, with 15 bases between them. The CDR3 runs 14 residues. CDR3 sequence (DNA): TGCGCCAGCAGCCCGGTCATGGCGGGGACTGAAGCTTTCTTT. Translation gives CASSPVMAGTEAFF.

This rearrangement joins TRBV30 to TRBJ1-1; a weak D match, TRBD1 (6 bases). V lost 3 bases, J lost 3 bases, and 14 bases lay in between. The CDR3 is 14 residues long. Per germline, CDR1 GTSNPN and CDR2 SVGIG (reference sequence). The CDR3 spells CAWSPGGAYTEAFF. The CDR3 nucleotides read TGTGCCTGGAGCCCTGGGGGCGCGTACACTGAAGCTTTCTTT.

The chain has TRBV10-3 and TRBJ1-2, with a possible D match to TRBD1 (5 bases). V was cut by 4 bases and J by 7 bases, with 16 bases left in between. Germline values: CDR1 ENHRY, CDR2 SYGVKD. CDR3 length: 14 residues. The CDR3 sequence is CAISVAQGSGGYTF. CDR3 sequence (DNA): TGTGCCATCAGTGTTGCTCAGGGAAGTGGTGGCTACACCTTC.

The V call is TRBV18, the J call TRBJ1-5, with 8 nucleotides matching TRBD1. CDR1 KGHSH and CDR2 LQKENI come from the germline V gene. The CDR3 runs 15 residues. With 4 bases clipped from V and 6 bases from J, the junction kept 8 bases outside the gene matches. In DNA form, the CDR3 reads TGTGCCAGCTCACTAGGACAGGGAGAGGGTCAGCCCCAGCATTTT. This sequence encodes CASSLGQGEGQPQHF.

DNA of the CDR3: TGTGCCAGCAGCTTAATGGGCGTGGGCGGGGGCCCCACAGATACGCAGTATTTT. This sequence encodes CASSLMGVGGGPTDTQYF. J is TRBJ2-3 and V is TRBV7-3; a weak D match, TRBD2 (7 bases). Between the trimmed V and J ends, which lost 1 base and 2 bases, there was a span of 19 bases. From germline, CDR1 is SGHTA and CDR2 FQGTGA. There are 18 residues in the CDR3.

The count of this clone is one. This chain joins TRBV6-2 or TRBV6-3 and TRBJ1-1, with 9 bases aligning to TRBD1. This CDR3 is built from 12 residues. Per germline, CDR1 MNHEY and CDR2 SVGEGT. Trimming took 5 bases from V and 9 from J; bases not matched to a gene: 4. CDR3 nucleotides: TGTGCCAGCAGTCGACAGGGGGACAAAGCTTTCTTT. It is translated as CASSRQGDKAFF.

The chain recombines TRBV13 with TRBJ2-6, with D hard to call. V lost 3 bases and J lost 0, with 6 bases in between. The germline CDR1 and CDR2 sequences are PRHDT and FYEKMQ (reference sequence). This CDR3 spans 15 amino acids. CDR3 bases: TGTGCCAGCAGCTTTGGCACCTCTGGGGCCAACGTCCTGACTTTC. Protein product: CASSFGTSGANVLTF.

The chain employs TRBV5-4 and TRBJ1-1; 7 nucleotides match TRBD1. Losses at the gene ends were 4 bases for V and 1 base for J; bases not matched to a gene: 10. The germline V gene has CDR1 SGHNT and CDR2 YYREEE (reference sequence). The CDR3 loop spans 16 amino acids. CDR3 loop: CASSPSTGNKNTEAFF. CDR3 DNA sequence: TGTGCCAGCAGCCCATCGACAGGGAACAAGAACACTGAAGCTTTCTTT.

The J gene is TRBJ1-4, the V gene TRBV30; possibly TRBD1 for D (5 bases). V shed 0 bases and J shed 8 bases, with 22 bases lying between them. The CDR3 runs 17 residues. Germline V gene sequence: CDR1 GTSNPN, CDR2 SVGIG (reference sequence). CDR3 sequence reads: CAWSVRRPGGVEEKLFF. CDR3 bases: TGTGCCTGGAGTGTGCGTCGGCCTGGAGGGGTAGAGGAAAAACTGTTTTTT.

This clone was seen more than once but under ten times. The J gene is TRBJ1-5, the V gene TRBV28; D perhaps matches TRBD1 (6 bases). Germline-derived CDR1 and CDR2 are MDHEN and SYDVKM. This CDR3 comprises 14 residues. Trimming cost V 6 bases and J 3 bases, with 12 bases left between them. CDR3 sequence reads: CASRGGRDNQPQHF. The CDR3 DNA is TGTGCCAGCAGGGGGGGGCGGGACAATCAGCCCCAGCATTTT.

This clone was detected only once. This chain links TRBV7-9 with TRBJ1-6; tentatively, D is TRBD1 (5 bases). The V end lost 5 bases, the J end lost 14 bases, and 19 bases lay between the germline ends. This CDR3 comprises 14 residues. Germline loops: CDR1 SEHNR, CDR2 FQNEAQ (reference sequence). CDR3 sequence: CASSASGSPSALHF. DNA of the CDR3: TGTGCCAGCAGCGCATCAGGGTCCCCTTCGGCCCTCCACTTT. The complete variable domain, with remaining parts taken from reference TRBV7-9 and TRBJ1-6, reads DTGVSQNPRHKITKRGQNVTFRCDPISEHNRLYWYRQTLGQGPEFLTYFQNEAQLEKSRLLSDRFSAERPKGSFSTLEIQRTEQGDSAMYLCASSASGSPSALHFGNGTRLTVT.

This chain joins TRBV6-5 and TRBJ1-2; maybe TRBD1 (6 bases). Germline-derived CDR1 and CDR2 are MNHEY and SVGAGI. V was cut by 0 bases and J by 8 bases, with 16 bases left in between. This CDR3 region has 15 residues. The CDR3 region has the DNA TGTGCCAGCAGTTACTCCCCGACAGGTTTGGAGGGCTACACCTTC. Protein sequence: CASSYSPTGLEGYTF.

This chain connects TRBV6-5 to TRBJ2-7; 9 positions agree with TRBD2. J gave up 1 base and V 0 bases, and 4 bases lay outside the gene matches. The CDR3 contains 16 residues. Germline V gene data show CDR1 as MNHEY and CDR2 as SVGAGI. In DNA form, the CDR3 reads TGTGCCAGCAGTTACTCGAACAGCGGGGGGTCCTACGAGCAGTACTTC. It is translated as CASSYSNSGGSYEQYF.

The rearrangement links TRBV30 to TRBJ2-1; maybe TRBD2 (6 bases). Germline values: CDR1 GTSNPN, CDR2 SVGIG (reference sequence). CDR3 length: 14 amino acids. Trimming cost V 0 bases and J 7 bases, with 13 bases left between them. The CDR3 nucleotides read TGTGCCTGGAGTGTGCGGCGGGGAGGAAATGAGCAGTTCTTC. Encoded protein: CAWSVRRGGNEQFF.